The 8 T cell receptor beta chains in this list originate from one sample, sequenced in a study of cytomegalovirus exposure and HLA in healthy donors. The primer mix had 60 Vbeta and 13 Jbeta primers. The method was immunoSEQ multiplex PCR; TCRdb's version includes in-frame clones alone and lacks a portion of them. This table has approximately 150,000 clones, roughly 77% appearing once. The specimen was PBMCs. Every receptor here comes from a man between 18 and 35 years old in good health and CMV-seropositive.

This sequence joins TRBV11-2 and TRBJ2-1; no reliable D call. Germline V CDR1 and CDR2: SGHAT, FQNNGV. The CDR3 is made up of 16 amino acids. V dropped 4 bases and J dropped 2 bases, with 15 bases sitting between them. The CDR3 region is CASSSFDNPTYNEQFF. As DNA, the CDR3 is TGTGCCAGCAGCTCCTTCGACAATCCGACCTACAATGAGCAGTTCTTC.

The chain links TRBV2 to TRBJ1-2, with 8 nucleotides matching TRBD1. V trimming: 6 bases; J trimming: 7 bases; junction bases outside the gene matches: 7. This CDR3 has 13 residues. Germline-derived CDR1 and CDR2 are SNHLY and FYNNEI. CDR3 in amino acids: CASSEDRDSGYTF. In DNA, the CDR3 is TGTGCCAGCAGCGAGGACAGGGATTCTGGCTACACCTTC.

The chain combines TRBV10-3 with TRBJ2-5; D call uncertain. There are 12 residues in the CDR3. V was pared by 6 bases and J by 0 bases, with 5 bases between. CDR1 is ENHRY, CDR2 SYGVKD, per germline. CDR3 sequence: CAIRNNQETQYF. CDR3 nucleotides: TGTGCCATCAGAAATAACCAAGAGACCCAGTACTTC.

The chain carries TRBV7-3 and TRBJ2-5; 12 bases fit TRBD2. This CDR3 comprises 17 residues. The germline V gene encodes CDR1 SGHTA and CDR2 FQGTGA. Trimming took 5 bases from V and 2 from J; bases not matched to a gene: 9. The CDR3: CASSPAPSGRGQETQYF. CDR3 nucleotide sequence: TGTGCCAGCAGCCCCGCCCCTAGCGGGAGGGGTCAAGAGACCCAGTACTTC.

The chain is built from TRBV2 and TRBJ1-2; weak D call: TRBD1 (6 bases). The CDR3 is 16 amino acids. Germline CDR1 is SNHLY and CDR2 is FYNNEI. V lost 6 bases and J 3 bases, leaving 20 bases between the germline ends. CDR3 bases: TGTGCCAGCAGGCCCTTACGGCAGGGGTTGGACTATGGCTACACCTTC. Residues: CASRPLRQGLDYGYTF.

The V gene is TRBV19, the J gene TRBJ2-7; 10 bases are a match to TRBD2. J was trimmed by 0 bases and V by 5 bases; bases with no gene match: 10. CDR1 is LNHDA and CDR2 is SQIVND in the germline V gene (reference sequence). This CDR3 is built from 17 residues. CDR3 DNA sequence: TGTGCCAGTAGTCAATCTAGCGGGAGTCTCAGCTCCTACGAGCAGTACTTC. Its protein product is CASSQSSGSLSSYEQYF. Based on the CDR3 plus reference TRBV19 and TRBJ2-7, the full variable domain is DGGITQSPKYLFRKEGQNVTLSCEQNLNHDAMYWYRQDPGQGLRLIYYSQIVNDFQKGDIAEGYSVSREKKESFPLTVTSAQKNPTAFYLCASSQSSGSLSSYEQYFGPGTRLTVT.

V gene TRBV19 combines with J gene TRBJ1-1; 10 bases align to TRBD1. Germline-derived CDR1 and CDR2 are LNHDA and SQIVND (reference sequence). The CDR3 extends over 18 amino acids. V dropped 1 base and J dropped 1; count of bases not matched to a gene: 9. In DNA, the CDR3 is TGTGCCAGTAGTATAGTTTTCCCGGGACAGGGGAGGAACACTGAAGCTTTCTTT. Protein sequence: CASSIVFPGQGRNTEAFF.

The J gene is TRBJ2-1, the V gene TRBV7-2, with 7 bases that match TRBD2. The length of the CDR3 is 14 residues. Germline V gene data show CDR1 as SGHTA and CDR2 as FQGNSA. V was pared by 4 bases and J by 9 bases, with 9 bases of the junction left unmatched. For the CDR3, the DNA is TGTGCCAGCAGCTCTACGCGGGAGAGGGCTGAGCAGTTCTTC. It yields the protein CASSSTRERAEQFF.